The 30 T cell receptor beta chains below come from one sample, sequenced in a study of blood T cell repertoires in COVID-19. Only in-frame clones appear in the TCRdb table, and some are missing; sequencing was by immunoSEQ multiplex PCR. The sample lists over 85,000 clones, around four fifths occurring once. The sample consisted of peripheral blood. The receptor source for this set is a woman aged 60 to 75 with acute or convalescent COVID-19.

The CDR3 spells CACEDKITEAFF. Here the CDR3 DNA reads TGTGCCTGTGAGGACAAAATAACTGAAGCTTTCTTT. This chain connects TRBV30 to TRBJ1-1, with D perhaps TRBD1 (5 bases). The CDR3 is 12 amino acids. Germline values: CDR1 GTSNPN, CDR2 SVGIG (reference sequence). Trimming cost V 6 bases and J 5 bases, with 13 bases left between them.

In DNA form, the CDR3 reads TGTGCCAGCAGGAATGACAGGGAAGGAGGCTATGGCTACACCTTC. Its protein product is CASRNDREGGYGYTF. The chain carries TRBV6-5 and TRBJ1-2; 7 bases are a match to TRBD1. Germline trimming cut 6 bases from V and 4 bases from J; bases unmatched to any gene: 11. In germline, CDR1 is MNHEY, CDR2 SVGAGI. The CDR3 runs 15 residues.

The V call is TRBV6-5, the J call TRBJ1-4; 12 bases align to TRBD1. The CDR3 runs 15 residues. J gave up 7 bases and V 6 bases, and 6 bases lay outside the gene matches. Germline V gene lookup returns CDR1 MNHEY and CDR2 SVGAGI. The CDR3 nucleotides read TGTGCCAGCAGCCGCGGGACAGGGGGCCTTGAAAAACTGTTTTTT. This sequence encodes CASSRGTGGLEKLFF.

The chain links TRBV18 to TRBJ2-5, with D possibly being TRBD1 (5 bases). CDR3 size: 12 residues. The germline V gene encodes CDR1 KGHSH and CDR2 LQKENI. Trimming cost V 3 bases and J 5 bases, with 7 bases left between them. DNA for the CDR3: TGTGCCAGCTCACCGGGGCGGGAGACCCAGTACTTC. It encodes CASSPGRETQYF. Together with reference TRBV18 and TRBJ2-5, the CDR3 gives the full variable domain: NAGVMQNPRHLVRRRGQEARLRCSPMKGHSHVYWYRQLPEEGLKFMVYLQKENIIDESGMPKERFSAEFPKEGPSILRIQQVVRGDSAAYFCASSPGRETQYFGPGTRLLVL.

V gene TRBV7-3 combines with J gene TRBJ2-1; 12 nucleotides agree with TRBD2. Germline values: CDR1 SGHTA, CDR2 FQGTGA. CDR3 length equals 17 residues. V lost 0 bases and J lost 6; bases outside the gene matches: 6. This CDR3 reads CASSLTASGGAPNEQFF. The CDR3 DNA reads as TGTGCCAGCAGCTTAACGGCTAGCGGGGGGGCCCCCAATGAGCAGTTCTTC.

The rearrangement uses TRBV2 and TRBJ2-1, with 7 bases lining up with TRBD2. J gave up 5 bases and V 6 bases, and 10 bases lay outside the gene matches. The CDR3 runs 15 residues. Germline lookup yields CDR1 SNHLY and CDR2 FYNNEI. The CDR3 is CASSRTGGPNNEQFF. CDR3 DNA sequence: TGTGCCAGCAGCCGGACGGGGGGTCCTAACAATGAGCAGTTCTTC.

The chain uses TRBV28 and TRBJ1-2; weak D call: TRBD1 (6 bases). CDR3 length equals 14 residues. Trimming removed 2 bases from V and 7 bases from J, with 14 bases in between. Germline V gene lookup returns CDR1 MDHEN and CDR2 SYDVKM. In DNA, the CDR3 is TGTGCCAGCAGTTTAAGGAGAGGGGGTCCTGGCTACACCTTC. Translated: CASSLRRGGPGYTF.

This clone appeared a single time. The gene calls are TRBV4-2 and TRBJ1-1, with unresolved D. CDR1 LGHNA and CDR2 YNFKEQ come from the germline V gene. This CDR3 spans 15 amino acids. Trimming took off 0 bases at V and 1 base at J, with 9 bases between the two ends. This CDR3 is CASSQDRTGNTEAFF. CDR3 sequence (DNA): TGTGCCAGCAGCCAAGATCGAACGGGGAACACTGAAGCTTTCTTT.

The chain carries TRBV7-8 and TRBJ1-2, with TRBD1 identical over 9 bases. In germline, CDR1 is SGHVS, CDR2 FQNEAQ. The CDR3 consists of 14 residues. J lost 8 bases, V lost 1 base, and 5 bases had no gene match. The DNA of the CDR3 is TGTGCCAGCAGCTTAGTACAGGGGGCCGGAGGCTACACCTTC. As protein: CASSLVQGAGGYTF. The full variable domain, with the rest looked up from reference TRBV7-8 and TRBJ1-2, is GAGVSQSPRYKVAKRGQDVALRCDPISGHVSLFWYQQALGQGPEFLTYFQNEAQLDKSGLPSDRFFAERPEGSVSTLKIQRTQQEDSAVYLCASSLVQGAGGYTFGSGTRLTVV.

This rearrangement joins TRBV7-9 to TRBJ1-2; perhaps TRBD1 as D (5 bases). The CDR3 contains 12 residues. In germline, CDR1 is SEHNR, CDR2 FQNEAQ (reference sequence). V lost 3 bases and J 6 bases, leaving 8 bases between the germline ends. The CDR3 DNA reads TGTGCCAGCAGCTTGGGGCGGAATGGCTACACCTTC. This sequence encodes CASSLGRNGYTF. Based on the CDR3 plus reference TRBV7-9 and TRBJ1-2, the full variable domain is DTGVSQNPRHKITKRGQNVTFRCDPISEHNRLYWYRQTLGQGPEFLTYFQNEAQLEKSRLLSDRFSAERPKGSFSTLEIQRTEQGDSAMYLCASSLGRNGYTFGSGTRLTVV.

The chain employs TRBV10-3 and TRBJ1-6; the match to TRBD1 covers 8 bases. V was clipped by 0 bases and J by 7 bases; unmatched bases: 2. This CDR3 spans 15 amino acids. The V gene's germline CDR1 is ENHRY and CDR2 SYGVKD. CDR3 sequence: CAISESDRGNSPLHF. The CDR3 DNA follows: TGTGCCATCAGTGAGTCCGACAGGGGCAATTCACCCCTCCACTTT.

This clone has a single count. The chain recombines TRBV12-3 or TRBV12-4 with TRBJ2-5; TRBD1 might be the D (7 bases). Trimming removed 3 bases at V and 4 bases at J, with 9 bases between. CDR3 length: 13 residues. In nucleotides, the CDR3 is TGTGCCAGCAGTTTCAGGGGGGTAGAGACCCAGTACTTC. It codes for CASSFRGVETQYF.

The chain has TRBV19 and TRBJ2-3; 7 nucleotides match TRBD1. The V segment lost 5 bases and the J segment 3 bases; nucleotides outside the gene matches: 8. Germline assignment: CDR1 LNHDA and CDR2 SQIVND (reference sequence). The CDR3 sequence is 15 residues long. For the CDR3, the DNA is TGTGCCAGTAGTGAAAAGGGGGCGAGGACAGATACGCAGTATTTT. Translated: CASSEKGARTDTQYF.

The chain joins TRBV11-3 to TRBJ2-1; TRBD2 matches 12 bases. Germline V CDR1 and CDR2: SGHNT, YENEEA. The CDR3 spans 15 residues. V shed 5 bases and J 4 bases; nucleotides not matched to a gene: 3. This chain's CDR3 is CASSRGLAGYNEQFF. The CDR3 nucleotides read TGTGCCAGCAGCAGAGGACTAGCGGGGTACAATGAGCAGTTCTTC. Using reference TRBV11-3 and TRBJ2-1 for the parts outside the CDR3, the full variable domain is EAGVVQSPRYKIIEKKQPVAFWCNPISGHNTLYWYLQNLGQGPELLIRYENEEAVDDSQLPKDRFSAERLKGVDSTLKIQPAELGDSAVYLCASSRGLAGYNEQFFGPGTRLTVL.

The J gene is TRBJ1-1, the V gene TRBV9; D is ambiguous. The CDR3 extends over 14 amino acids. Trimming took off 0 bases at V and 6 bases at J, with 12 bases between the two ends. Germline-derived CDR1 and CDR2 are SGDLS and YYNGEE. CDR3 sequence reads: CASSVEGGRAEAFF. The DNA for the CDR3 is TGTGCCAGCAGCGTAGAGGGAGGGAGGGCTGAAGCTTTCTTT.

This clone has only a few counts. The same CDR3 can be traced to other DNA sequences in this sample. The chain has TRBV5-1 and TRBJ1-2; 8 bases are shared with TRBD1. With V trimmed by 0 bases and J by 8 bases, 6 bases remained unmatched. CDR3 length: 14 amino acids. In germline, CDR1 is SGHRS, CDR2 YFSETQ. CDR3: CASSLGDRGHGYTF. For the CDR3, the DNA is TGCGCCAGCAGCTTGGGAGACAGGGGCCACGGCTACACCTTC.

The genes are TRBV4-3 and TRBJ1-4; TRBD1 matches at 9 bases. The CDR3 is made up of 15 amino acids. V trimming: 0 bases; J trimming: 6 bases; junction bases outside the gene matches: 2. CDR1 and CDR2 from the germline V gene are LGHNA and YSLEER. CDR3 DNA sequence: TGCGCCAGCAGCCAAGACGGGACAGGGCATGAAAAACTGTTTTTT. It specifies CASSQDGTGHEKLFF.

This clone was observed a few times. The chain links TRBV5-5 to TRBJ1-1, with TRBD1 as a possible D gene (6 bases). Germline-derived CDR1 and CDR2 are SGHKS and YYEKEE (reference sequence). Trimming stripped 1 base from V and 5 bases from J, with 15 bases between. The CDR3 has 15 residues. DNA of the CDR3: TGTGCCAGCAGCTTGCAACCTACAGGGCTTACTGAAGCTTTCTTT. The encoded protein is CASSLQPTGLTEAFF.

This chain joins TRBV28 and TRBJ1-1; tentatively, D is TRBD1 (5 bases). Trimming cost V 6 bases and J 3 bases, with 11 bases left between them. Looked up from germline, CDR1 is MDHEN and CDR2 is SYDVKM. There are 13 residues in the CDR3. CDR3 bases: TGTGCCAGCAGCCTCTGGGGGGACACTGAAGCTTTCTTT. Encoded protein: CASSLWGDTEAFF.

V usage is TRBV11-2 and J usage is TRBJ2-1; 11 bases line up with TRBD2. The CDR3 loop spans 16 amino acids. Germline trimming cut 5 bases from V and 9 bases from J; bases unmatched to any gene: 12. The germline CDR1 and CDR2 sequences are SGHAT and FQNNGV. The CDR3 sequence is CASSMPSGGFSGEQFF. Written as DNA, the CDR3 is TGTGCCAGCAGCATGCCTAGCGGGGGGTTTTCGGGTGAGCAGTTCTTC.

In DNA form, the CDR3 reads TGTGCCAGCAGCCTCGGACAGGCCCATGGGTCCTACAATGAGCAGTTCTTC. It codes for CASSLGQAHGSYNEQFF. The chain employs TRBV7-9 and TRBJ2-1, with 7 bases matching TRBD1. The CDR3 sequence is 17 residues long. J gave up 1 base and V 5 bases, and 11 bases lay outside the gene matches. CDR1 SEHNR and CDR2 FQNEAQ come from the germline V gene (reference sequence). The whole variable domain, filled in from reference TRBV7-9 and TRBJ2-1, reads DTGVSQNPRHKITKRGQNVTFRCDPISEHNRLYWYRQTLGQGPEFLTYFQNEAQLEKSRLLSDRFSAERPKGSFSTLEIQRTEQGDSAMYLCASSLGQAHGSYNEQFFGPGTRLTVL.

The chain combines TRBV7-2 with TRBJ2-7; 11 positions agree with TRBD1. V shed 5 bases and J 6 bases; nucleotides not matched to a gene: 6. The CDR3 sequence is 14 residues long. Looked up from germline, CDR1 is SGHTA and CDR2 is FQGNSA. CDR3: CASSQDRGHGEQYF. The CDR3 region has the DNA TGTGCCAGCAGCCAGGACAGGGGGCACGGCGAGCAGTACTTC.

The rearrangement uses TRBV19 and TRBJ2-7; D possibly corresponds to TRBD1 (5 bases). This CDR3 contains 13 residues. The V end was cut by 3 bases, the J end by 8 bases, with 14 bases between. Germline V gene lookup returns CDR1 LNHDA and CDR2 SQIVND (reference sequence). The DNA of the CDR3 is TGTGCCAGTAGTATCTCCAGGGTGGGCAAGCAGTACTTC. Translation: CASSISRVGKQYF.

This clone was seen only a few times. The chain uses TRBV21-1 and TRBJ1-5; no check of the table's D call, TRBD1, against the DNA was made. TRBV21-1 is an annotated pseudogene. The CDR3 runs 16 residues. The CDR3 is CASSQQGFLGNQPQHF. The CDR3 DNA reads as TGTGCCAGCAGTCAACAGGGATTCCTCGGCAATCAGCCCCAGCATTTT.

The genes are TRBV6-2 or TRBV6-3 and TRBJ1-1; 7 bases are a match to TRBD1. V shed 0 bases and J 6 bases; nucleotides not matched to a gene: 4. This CDR3 spans 14 amino acids. Germline values: CDR1 MNHEY, CDR2 SVGEGT. The CDR3 protein is CASSYSRQGAEAFF. The DNA for the CDR3 is TGTGCCAGCAGTTACTCGAGACAGGGAGCTGAAGCTTTCTTT.

J is TRBJ1-6 and V is TRBV28, with D maybe TRBD1 (5 bases). From germline, CDR1 is MDHEN and CDR2 SYDVKM. The germline V and J ends were trimmed by 2 bases and 7 bases, with 15 bases remaining between them. The CDR3 is 16 amino acids. The chain's CDR3 is CASSLGGAGGNSPLHF. The CDR3 nucleotides read TGTGCCAGCAGTTTAGGAGGGGCCGGAGGGAATTCACCCCTCCACTTT.

The CDR3 DNA is TGTGCCAGCAGCTTCGGGAGGTTCCTGAACACTGAAGCTTTCTTT. This encodes CASSFGRFLNTEAFF. This chain connects TRBV7-8 to TRBJ1-1; D ambiguous. This CDR3 spans 15 amino acids. Trimming pared 3 bases from V and 0 bases from J, leaving 11 bases between. Germline lookup yields CDR1 SGHVS and CDR2 FQNEAQ.

The chain joins TRBV6-4 to TRBJ2-1; TRBD2 matches at 9 bases. V lost 2 bases, J lost 0 bases, and 5 bases stayed unmatched. Germline V gene data show CDR1 as MRHNA and CDR2 as SNTAGT. The length of the CDR3 is 17 residues. This CDR3 reads CASSDKLAGSSYNEQFF. CDR3 DNA: TGTGCCAGCAGTGACAAGCTAGCGGGGAGCTCCTACAATGAGCAGTTCTTC.

The chain links TRBV4-2 to TRBJ1-2; 7 positions agree with TRBD1. Germline V gene lookup returns CDR1 LGHNA and CDR2 YNFKEQ. The CDR3 is 18 residues long. Trimming removed 0 bases from V and 4 bases from J; junction bases left unmatched: 14. CDR3 loop: CASSQETGTDRSVYGYTF. The CDR3 DNA follows: TGTGCCAGCAGCCAAGAGACAGGGACGGACCGTTCTGTCTATGGCTACACCTTC.

The rearrangement links TRBV3-1 (or the pseudogene TRBV3-2) to TRBJ2-1, with D unclear. The CDR3 contains 14 residues. The V end lost 3 bases, the J end lost 5 bases, and 11 bases lay between the germline ends. CDR1 is LGHDT, CDR2 YNNKEL, per germline (reference sequence). Here the CDR3 reads CASSHRTTNNEQFF. The CDR3 region has the DNA TGTGCCAGCAGCCACAGAACTACTAACAATGAGCAGTTCTTC.